The entry that follows covers one T cell receptor beta chain sequence. The assay was immunoSEQ multiplex PCR, and TCRdb's table has in-frame clones only and misses some. The sample gives roughly 160,000 clones, 70% to 90% of which show up once; approximately 4.5% is in the top ten. The sample originates from a study of T cell responses to AZD1222 COVID-19 vaccine. V gave up 4 bases and J gave up 8 bases, with 9 bases separating them. CDR3 length equals 12 residues. This chain connects TRBV12-3 or TRBV12-4 to TRBJ2-1, with D hard to call. This TCR was recovered from an adult who received the AZD1222 COVID-19 vaccine. This sample comprised peripheral blood, obtained 28 days after the second AZD1222 dose. As DNA, the CDR3 is TGTGCCAGCAGTTCATTACGCGATGAGCAGTTCTTC. It translates to CASSSLRDEQFF.